This TCR beta chain stems from a study of blood T cell repertoires in COVID-19. Looking at the study overall: PBMCs, B-cell-depleted T cells, or T cells provided the cDNA or gDNA that made up the material.

The CDR3 has 15 residues. The germline CDR1 and CDR2 sequences are SGHNT and YYREEE (reference sequence). V was trimmed by 0 bases and J by 10 bases, leaving 19 bases between them. The method was immunoSEQ multiplex PCR; TCRdb's version includes in-frame clones alone and lacks a portion of them. Counted here are about 200,000 clones, roughly four fifths occurring once; the ten biggest clones make up 2% to 3%. A single count supports this clone. J is TRBJ1-1 and V is TRBV5-4; unclear D gene. Material: peripheral blood. The source of this sequence is a woman in her thirties or forties with active or convalescent COVID-19. CDR3 nucleotide sequence: TGTGCCAGCAGCTTGGAAAGCTCATCCTTGGCGGGAGCTTTCTTT. It yields the protein CASSLESSSLAGAFF.